This T cell receptor (beta chain) emerged from a study of T cell responses to AZD1222 COVID-19 vaccine. Measured with immunoSEQ multiplex PCR; TCRdb has only the in-frame clones, and not every one. Of roughly 100,000 clones in the sample, roughly 89% were seen once. Study-wide findings and caveats: It was only after the peak T cell response that any repertoires were sampled. Spike-specific TCR breadth and depth both grew after two AZD1222 doses. Reportedly, close to half of spike-specific TCRs are directed against unmutated variant regions. White British people made up most donors, females outnumbered males, and clonal diversity was possibly underestimated.

Per the germline V gene, CDR1 is MDHEN and CDR2 is SYDVKM. The CDR3 extends over 16 amino acids. V shed 8 bases and J 1 base; nucleotides not matched to a gene: 11. Worth noting for this clone: Its antigen is undetermined.

Sequencing used peripheral blood, obtained 28 days after the second AZD1222 dose. The TCR sequence derives from an adult who received the AZD1222 COVID-19 vaccine. The rearrangement uses TRBV28 and TRBJ1-3; 7 bases map to TRBD1. In DNA form, the CDR3 reads TGTGCCAGCGCCGAGTCATCCAGGGGGTCTGGAAACACCATATATTTT. This gives the protein CASAESSRGSGNTIYF. Together with reference TRBV28 and TRBJ1-3, the CDR3 gives the full variable domain: DVKVTQSSRYLVKRTGEKVFLECVQDMDHENMFWYRQDPGLGLRLIYFSYDVKMKEKGDIPEGYSVSREKKERFSLILESASTNQTSMYLCASAESSRGSGNTIYFGEGSWLTVV.